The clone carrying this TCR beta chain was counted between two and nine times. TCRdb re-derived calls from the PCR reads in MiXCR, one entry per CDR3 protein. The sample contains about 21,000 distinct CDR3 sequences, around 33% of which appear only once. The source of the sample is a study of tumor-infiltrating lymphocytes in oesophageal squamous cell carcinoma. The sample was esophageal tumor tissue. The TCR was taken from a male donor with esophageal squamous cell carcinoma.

CDR3 nucleotides: TGCAGTGCTACCCCTCTGACTAGCGGGAGTTGGGAGACCCAGTACTTC. It encodes CSATPLTSGSWETQYF. The J gene is TRBJ2-5, the V gene TRBV20-1; 12 nucleotides agree with TRBD2. V shed 4 bases and J 5 bases; nucleotides not matched to a gene: 11. This CDR3 is built from 16 residues. Germline V gene sequence: CDR1 DFQATT, CDR2 SNEGSKA (reference sequence).